The T cell receptor beta chain described here comes from a study of cytomegalovirus exposure and HLA in healthy donors. General study results and limits: Researchers reportedly found TCR beta sequences accurately predicted most subjects' HLA-A and HLA-B alleles. Association of some 18,000 TCR beta sequences with HLA alleles was found at 0.05 false discovery rate in a later analysis. A later analysis found that most CMV-associated TCR beta chains appeared HLA-restricted.

The primer mix had 60 Vbeta and 13 Jbeta primers. Assay: immunoSEQ multiplex PCR; the TCRdb copy retains only in-frame clones and omits some. The top ten hold around 2.3% of the sample, which has almost 85,000 clones, more than 70% seen once. Per the germline V gene, CDR1 is LGHNA and CDR2 is YNFKEQ. V was pared by 1 base and J by 0 bases, with 9 bases between. This CDR3 has 16 amino acids. This clone qualifies as medium-sized. Its specificity is unknown. This TCR was recovered from a male donor in good health and CMV-seropositive. The sample was PBMCs. The chain couples TRBV4-2 to TRBJ2-2, with TRBD2 as a possible D gene (5 bases). CDR3 loop: CASSQVSEPNTGELFF. The CDR3 coding sequence is TGTGCCAGCAGCCAAGTTAGCGAACCGAACACCGGGGAGCTGTTTTTT.